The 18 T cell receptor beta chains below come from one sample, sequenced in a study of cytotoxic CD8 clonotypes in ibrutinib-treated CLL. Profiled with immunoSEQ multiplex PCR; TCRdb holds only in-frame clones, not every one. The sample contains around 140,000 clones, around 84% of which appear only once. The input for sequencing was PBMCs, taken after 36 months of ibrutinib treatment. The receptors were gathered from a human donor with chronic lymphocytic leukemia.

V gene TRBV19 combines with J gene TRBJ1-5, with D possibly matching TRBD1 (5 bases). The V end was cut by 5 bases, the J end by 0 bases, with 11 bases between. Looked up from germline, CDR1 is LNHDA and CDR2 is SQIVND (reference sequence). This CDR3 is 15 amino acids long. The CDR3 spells CASSRQFDSNQPQHF. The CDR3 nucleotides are TGTGCCAGTAGTCGACAGTTTGATAGCAATCAGCCCCAGCATTTT.

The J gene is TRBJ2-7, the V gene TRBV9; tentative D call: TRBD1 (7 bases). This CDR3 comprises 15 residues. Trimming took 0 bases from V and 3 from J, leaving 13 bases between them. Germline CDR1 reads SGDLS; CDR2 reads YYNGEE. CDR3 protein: CASSVGSQGGYEQYF. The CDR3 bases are TGTGCCAGCAGCGTAGGCTCGCAGGGGGGCTACGAGCAGTACTTC.

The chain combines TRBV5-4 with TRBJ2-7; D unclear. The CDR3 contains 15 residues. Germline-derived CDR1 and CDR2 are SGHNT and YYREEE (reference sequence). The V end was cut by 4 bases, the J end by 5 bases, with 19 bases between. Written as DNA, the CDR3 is TGTGCCAGCAGCCGGGCGCCTGCGGTCTCGAACGAGCAGTACTTC. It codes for CASSRAPAVSNEQYF.

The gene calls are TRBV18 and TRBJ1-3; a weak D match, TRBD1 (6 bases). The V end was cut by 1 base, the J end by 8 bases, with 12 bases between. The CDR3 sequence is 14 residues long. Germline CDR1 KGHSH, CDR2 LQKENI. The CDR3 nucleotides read TGTGCCAGCTCACCACAACAGGGAGCGGACACCATATATTTT. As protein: CASSPQQGADTIYF.

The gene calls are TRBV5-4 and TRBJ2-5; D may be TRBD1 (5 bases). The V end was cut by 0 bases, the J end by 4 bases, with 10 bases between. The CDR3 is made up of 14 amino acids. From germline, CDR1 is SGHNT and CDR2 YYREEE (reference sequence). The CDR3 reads CASSLDARGETQYF. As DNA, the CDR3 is TGTGCCAGCAGCTTGGATGCTAGGGGAGAGACCCAGTACTTC.

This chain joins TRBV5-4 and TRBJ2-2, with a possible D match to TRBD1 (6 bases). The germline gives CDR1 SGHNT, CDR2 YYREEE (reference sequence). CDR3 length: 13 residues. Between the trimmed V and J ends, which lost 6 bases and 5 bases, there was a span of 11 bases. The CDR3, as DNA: TGTGCCAGCACCCCAGGGGTAACCGGGGAGCTGTTTTTT. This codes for CASTPGVTGELFF.

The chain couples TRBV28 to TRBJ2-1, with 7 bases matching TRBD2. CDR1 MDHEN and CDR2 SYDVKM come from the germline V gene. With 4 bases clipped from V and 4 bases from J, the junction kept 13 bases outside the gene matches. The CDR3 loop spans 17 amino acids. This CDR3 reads CASSSTDGEGIYNEQFF. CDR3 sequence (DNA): TGTGCCAGCAGTTCGACCGACGGGGAGGGGATTTACAATGAGCAGTTCTTC.

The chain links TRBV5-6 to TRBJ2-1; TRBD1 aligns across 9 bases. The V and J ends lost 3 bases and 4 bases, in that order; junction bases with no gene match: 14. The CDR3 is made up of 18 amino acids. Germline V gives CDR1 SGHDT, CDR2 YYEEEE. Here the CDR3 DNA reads TGTGCCAGCAGCTCTCCCTTCCGGGACAGGGTTTTGTACAATGAGCAGTTCTTC. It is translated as CASSSPFRDRVLYNEQFF.

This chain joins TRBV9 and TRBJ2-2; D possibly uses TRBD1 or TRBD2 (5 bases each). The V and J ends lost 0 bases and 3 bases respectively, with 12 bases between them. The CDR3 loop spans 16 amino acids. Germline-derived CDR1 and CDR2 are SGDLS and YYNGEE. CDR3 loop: CASSVVQLGDTGELFF. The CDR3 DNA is TGTGCCAGCAGCGTAGTTCAGCTGGGGGACACCGGGGAGCTGTTTTTT.

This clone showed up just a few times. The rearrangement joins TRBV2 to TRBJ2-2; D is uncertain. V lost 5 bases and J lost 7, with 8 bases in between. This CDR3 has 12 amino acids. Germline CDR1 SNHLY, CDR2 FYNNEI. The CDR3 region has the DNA TGTGCCAGCAGTAATGAAGGCGGGGAGCTGTTTTTT. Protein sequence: CASSNEGGELFF.

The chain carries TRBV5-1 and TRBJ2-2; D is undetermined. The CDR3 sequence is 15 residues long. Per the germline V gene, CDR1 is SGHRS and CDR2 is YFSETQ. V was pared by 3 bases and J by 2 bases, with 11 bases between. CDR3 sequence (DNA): TGCGCCAGCAGCTCGGACGGACGAAACACCGGGGAGCTGTTTTTT. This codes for CASSSDGRNTGELFF.

CDR3 in amino acids: CASSRLAGPRDEKLFF. CDR3 nucleotide sequence: TGTGCCAGCAGTCGTTTGGCGGGCCCTAGAGACGAAAAACTGTTTTTT. J is TRBJ1-4 and V is TRBV14; D call uncertain. From germline, CDR1 is SGHDN and CDR2 FVKESK. V dropped 6 bases and J dropped 8 bases, with 22 bases sitting between them. This CDR3 has 16 amino acids.

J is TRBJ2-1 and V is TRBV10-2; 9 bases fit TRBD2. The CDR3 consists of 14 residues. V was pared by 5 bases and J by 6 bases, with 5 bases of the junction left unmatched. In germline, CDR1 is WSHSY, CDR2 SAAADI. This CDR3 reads CASSTGTSLNEQFF. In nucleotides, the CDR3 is TGCGCCAGCAGTACCGGGACTAGCCTCAATGAGCAGTTCTTC.

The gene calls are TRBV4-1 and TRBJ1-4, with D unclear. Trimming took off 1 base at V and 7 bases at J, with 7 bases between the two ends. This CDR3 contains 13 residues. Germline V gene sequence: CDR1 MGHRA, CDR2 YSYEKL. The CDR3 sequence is CASSQGTGEKLFF. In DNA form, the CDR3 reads TGCGCCAGCAGCCAAGGAACCGGTGAAAAACTGTTTTTT.

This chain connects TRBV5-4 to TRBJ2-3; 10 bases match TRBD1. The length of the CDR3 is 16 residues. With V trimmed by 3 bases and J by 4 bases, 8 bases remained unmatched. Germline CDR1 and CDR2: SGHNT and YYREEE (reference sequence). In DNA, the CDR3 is TGTGCCAGCAGCTCATTACCGGGACAGGGGTCAGATACGCAGTATTTT. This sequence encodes CASSSLPGQGSDTQYF.

The CDR3 nucleotides are TGTGCCAGCAGTTCCTGGACTAGCGGGAGTCCAGATACGCAGTATTTT. It translates to CASSSWTSGSPDTQYF. The J gene is TRBJ2-3, the V gene TRBV6-5; 13 nucleotides line up with TRBD2. Germline lookup yields CDR1 MNHEY and CDR2 SVGAGI. The CDR3 has 16 amino acids. With 4 bases clipped from V and 4 bases from J, the junction kept 5 bases outside the gene matches.

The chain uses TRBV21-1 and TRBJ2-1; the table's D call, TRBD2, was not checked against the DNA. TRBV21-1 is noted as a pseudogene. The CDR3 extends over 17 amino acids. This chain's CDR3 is CASSKVPGGGALNEQFF. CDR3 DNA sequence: TGTGCCAGCAGCAAAGTCCCAGGCGGGGGGGCCTTGAATGAGCAGTTCTTC.

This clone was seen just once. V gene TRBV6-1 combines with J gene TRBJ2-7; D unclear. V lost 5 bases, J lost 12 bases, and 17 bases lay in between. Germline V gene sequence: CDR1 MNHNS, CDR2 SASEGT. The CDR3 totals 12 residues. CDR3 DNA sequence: TGTGCCAGCAGTTATGCCCAGCTCCCTTTGTACTTC. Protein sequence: CASSYAQLPLYF.